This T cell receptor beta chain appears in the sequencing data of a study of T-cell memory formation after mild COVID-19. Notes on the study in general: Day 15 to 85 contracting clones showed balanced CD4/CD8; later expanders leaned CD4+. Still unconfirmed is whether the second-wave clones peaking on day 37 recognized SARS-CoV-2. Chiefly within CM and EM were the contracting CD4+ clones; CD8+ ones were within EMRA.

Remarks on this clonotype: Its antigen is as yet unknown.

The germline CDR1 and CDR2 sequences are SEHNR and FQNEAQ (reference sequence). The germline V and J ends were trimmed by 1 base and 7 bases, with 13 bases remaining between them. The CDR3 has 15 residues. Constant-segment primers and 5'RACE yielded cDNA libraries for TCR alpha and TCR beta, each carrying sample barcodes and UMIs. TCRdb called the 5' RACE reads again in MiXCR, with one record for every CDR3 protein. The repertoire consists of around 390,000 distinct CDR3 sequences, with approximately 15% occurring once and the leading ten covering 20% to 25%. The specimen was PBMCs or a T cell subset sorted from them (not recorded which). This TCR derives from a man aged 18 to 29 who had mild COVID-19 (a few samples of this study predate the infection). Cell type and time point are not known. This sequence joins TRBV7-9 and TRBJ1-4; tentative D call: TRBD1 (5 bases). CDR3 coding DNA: TGTGCCAGCAGCTTAGAGTCACATAGGGGTGAAAAACTGTTTTTT. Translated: CASSLESHRGEKLFF.